This TCR beta chain is drawn from a study of TIL therapy for anti-PD-1-resistant metastatic lung cancer. Study-wide context: Tumors had a median PD-L1 proportion score of more than 5%. Half of patients were current or former smokers.

After removal of 4 bases from V and 3 bases from J, the junction contained 7 bases not matched to a gene. Germline lookup yields CDR1 MNHEY and CDR2 SMNVEV (reference sequence). This CDR3 has 15 residues. Sequencing used immunoSEQ v3. The assay was immunoSEQ multiplex PCR, and TCRdb's table has in-frame clones only and misses some. Of roughly 92,000 clones listed, roughly 65% were seen once; the top ten hold about 10%. Documented time point: pre-treatment sample, taken before nivolumab and TIL therapy. Tumor tissue came from excised metastases, mostly pleural nodules or supraclavicular lymph nodes. Study-wide results and caveats: This highly selected cohort may not generalize to typical lung cancer patients. Many TIL product clones were absent from baseline tumor, suggesting clonal contraction.

Comment on this clone: As yet, its antigen is unknown.

The sample in question was tumor tissue, obtained at baseline. The chain uses TRBV27 and TRBJ1-2; the match to TRBD1 covers 8 bases. This receptor was taken from a person between 30 and 79 years old with non-small cell lung cancer. CDR3 sequence reads: CASSSDRGAHYGYTF. The CDR3 coding sequence is TGTGCCAGCAGTTCCGACAGGGGCGCGCACTATGGCTACACCTTC.